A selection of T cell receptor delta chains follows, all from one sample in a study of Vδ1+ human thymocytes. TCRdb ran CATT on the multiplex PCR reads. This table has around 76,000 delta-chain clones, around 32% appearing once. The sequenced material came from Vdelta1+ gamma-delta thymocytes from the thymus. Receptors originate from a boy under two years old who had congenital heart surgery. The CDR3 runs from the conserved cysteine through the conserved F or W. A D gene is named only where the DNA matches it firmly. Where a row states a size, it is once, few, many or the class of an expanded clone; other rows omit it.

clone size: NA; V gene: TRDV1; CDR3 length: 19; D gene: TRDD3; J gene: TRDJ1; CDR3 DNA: TGTGCTCTTGGGGAGCTTTCTGGTGGATACGCTCAAGAGACCGATAAACTCATCTTT; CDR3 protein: CALGELSGGYAQETDKLIF
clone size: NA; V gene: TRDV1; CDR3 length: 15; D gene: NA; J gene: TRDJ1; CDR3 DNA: TGTGCTCTTGGGGTCACTAGGGTCCACACCGATAAACTCATCTTT; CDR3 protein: CALGVTRVHTDKLIF
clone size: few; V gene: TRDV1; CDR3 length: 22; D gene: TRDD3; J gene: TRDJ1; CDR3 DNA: TGTGCTCTTGGGGAATCGGCTTCCCGTACTGGGGGATACTTCGGGTACACCGATAAACTCATCTTT; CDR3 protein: CALGESASRTGGYFGYTDKLIF
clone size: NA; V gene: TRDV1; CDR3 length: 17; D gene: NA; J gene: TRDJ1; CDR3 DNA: TGTGCTCTTGGGGAACTTATTTCCCTTTTAGGGGCGGATAAACTCATCTTT; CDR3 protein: CALGELISLLGADKLIF
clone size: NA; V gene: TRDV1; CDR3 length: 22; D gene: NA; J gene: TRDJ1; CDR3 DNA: TGTGCTCTTGGGGAACTTCCCTTGATACGGAGCGTACTGACCGAGTACACCGATAAACTCATCTTT; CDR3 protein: CALGELPLIRSVLTEYTDKLIF
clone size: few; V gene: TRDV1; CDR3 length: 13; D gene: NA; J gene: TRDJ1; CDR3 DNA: TGTGCTCTTGGGGCCCACTCCACCGATAAACTCATCTTT; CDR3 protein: CALGAHSTDKLIF
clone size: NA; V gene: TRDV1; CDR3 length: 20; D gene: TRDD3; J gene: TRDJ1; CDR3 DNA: TGTGCTCTTGGGGAACTGTTCGGTGTACTGGGGGATACTCGCACCGATAAACTCATCTTT; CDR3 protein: CALGELFGVLGDTRTDKLIF
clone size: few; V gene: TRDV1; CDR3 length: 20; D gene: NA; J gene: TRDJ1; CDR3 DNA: TGTGCTCTTGGGGACGAATTGGCCGGCGTGGGCTGGGGAGTCACCGATAAACTCATCTTT; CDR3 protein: CALGDELAGVGWGVTDKLIF
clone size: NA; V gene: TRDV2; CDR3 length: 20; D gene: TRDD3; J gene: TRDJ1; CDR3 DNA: TGTGCCTGTGACACCTCAAGGGGGGCCACTACTGGGGGAGGGTCCGATAAACTCATCTTT; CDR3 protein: CACDTSRGATTGGGSDKLIF
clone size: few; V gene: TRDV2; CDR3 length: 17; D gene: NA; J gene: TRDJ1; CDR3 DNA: TGTGCCTGTGACTCCCTTACTGGAGGATCTTACACCGATAAACTCATCTTT; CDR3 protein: CACDSLTGGSYTDKLIF
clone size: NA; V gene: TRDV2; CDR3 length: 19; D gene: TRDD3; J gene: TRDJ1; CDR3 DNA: TGTGCCTACCCCGTACTGGGGGATACAGGGAACATGTACACCGATAAACTCATCTTT; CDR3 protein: CAYPVLGDTGNMYTDKLIF
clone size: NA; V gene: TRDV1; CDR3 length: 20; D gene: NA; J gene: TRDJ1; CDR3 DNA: TGTGCTCTTGGGGAACCCAAAAACCCTTCCGCATGGGGGCCCACCGATAAACTCATCTTT; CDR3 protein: CALGEPKNPSAWGPTDKLIF
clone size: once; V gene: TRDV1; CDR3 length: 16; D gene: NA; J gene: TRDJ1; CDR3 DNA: TGTGCTCTTGGGGAAAGATATTGCGCAATGGGGAGTAAACTCATCTTT; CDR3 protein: CALGERYCAMGSKLIF
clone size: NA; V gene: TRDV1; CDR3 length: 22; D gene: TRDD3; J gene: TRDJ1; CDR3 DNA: TGTGCTCTTGGGGAACATCTCAAGATCTCCTTAACTGCTGGGGGATACCCCGATAAACTCATCTTT; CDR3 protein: CALGEHLKISLTAGGYPDKLIF
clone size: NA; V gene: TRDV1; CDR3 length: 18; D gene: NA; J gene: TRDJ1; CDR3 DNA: TGTGCTCTTGGGGTCCTGCCTAGGGAGCTGGGGAGGACCGATAAACTCATCTTT; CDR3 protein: CALGVLPRELGRTDKLIF
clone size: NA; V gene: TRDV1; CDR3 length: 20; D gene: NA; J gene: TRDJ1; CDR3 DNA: TGTGCTCTTGGGGGCAAGGGGGCTCACGGGATCCGACGGGGCACCGATAAACTCATCTTT; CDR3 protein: CALGGKGAHGIRRGTDKLIF
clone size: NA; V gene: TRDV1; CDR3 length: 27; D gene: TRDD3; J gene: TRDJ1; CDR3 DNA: TGTGCTCTTGGGGAACTCAGCTACGGTGACTGGGGGATACGACGTGACGTTTTTTGTTTGTTCACCGATAAACTCATCTTT; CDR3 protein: CALGELSYGDWGIRRDVFCLFTDKLIF
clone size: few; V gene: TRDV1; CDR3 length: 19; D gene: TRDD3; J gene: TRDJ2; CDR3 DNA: TGTGCTCTTGGGGATCGGCTACGCTGGGGGCCTGGATCGACAGCACAACTCTTCTTT; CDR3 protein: CALGDRLRWGPGSTAQLFF
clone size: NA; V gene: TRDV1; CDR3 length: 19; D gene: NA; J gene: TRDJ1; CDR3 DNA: TGTGCTCTTGGGGACTACACAGGCCTTCCCATGACTTACACCGATAAACTCATCTTT; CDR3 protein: CALGDYTGLPMTYTDKLIF
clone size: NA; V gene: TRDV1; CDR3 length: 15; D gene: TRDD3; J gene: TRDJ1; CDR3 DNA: TGTGCTCTTGGGGCTGGGGGGTGGGAGACCGATAAACTCATCTTT; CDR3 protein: CALGAGGWETDKLIF
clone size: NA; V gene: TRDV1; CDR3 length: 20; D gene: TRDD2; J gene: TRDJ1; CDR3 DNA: TGTGCTCTTGGGGAACTCAACCTTCCTACTCATCTGGGGTCCTCCGATAAACTCATCTTT; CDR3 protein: CALGELNLPTHLGSSDKLIF
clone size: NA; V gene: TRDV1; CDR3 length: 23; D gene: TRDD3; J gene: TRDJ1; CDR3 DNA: TGTGCTCTTGGGGAACTACTCGGTGCTGGGGGATGGGGATATCAAGAGTACACCGATAAACTCATCTTT; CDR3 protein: CALGELLGAGGWGYQEYTDKLIF
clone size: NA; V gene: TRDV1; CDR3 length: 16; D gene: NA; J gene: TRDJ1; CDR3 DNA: TGTGCTCTTGGGGATCCACTTCCGCCATACACCGATAAACTCATCTTT; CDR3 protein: CALGDPLPPYTDKLIF
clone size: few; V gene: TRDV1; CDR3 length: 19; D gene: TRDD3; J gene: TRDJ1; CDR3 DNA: TGTGCTCTTGGGGAAGCGGGTTACTGGGGGATGCCGTACACCGATAAACTCATCTTT; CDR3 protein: CALGEAGYWGMPYTDKLIF
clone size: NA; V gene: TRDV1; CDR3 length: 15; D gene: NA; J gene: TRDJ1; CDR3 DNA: TGTGCTCTTGGGGAACGCTGTTACCCCCCGGGTAAACTCATCTTT; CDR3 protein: CALGERCYPPGKLIF
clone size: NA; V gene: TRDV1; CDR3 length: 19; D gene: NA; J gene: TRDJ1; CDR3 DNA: TGTGCTCTTGGGGAACCTCCTAATGGTGTGGCCGGGGAGACCGATAAACTCATCTTT; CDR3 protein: CALGEPPNGVAGETDKLIF
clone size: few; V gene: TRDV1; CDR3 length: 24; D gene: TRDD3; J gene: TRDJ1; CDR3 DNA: TGTGCTCTTGGGGAATCTTCCTACGTGTGGCATACTGGGGGATACGGTGGGTACACCGATAAACTCATCTTT; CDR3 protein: CALGESSYVWHTGGYGGYTDKLIF
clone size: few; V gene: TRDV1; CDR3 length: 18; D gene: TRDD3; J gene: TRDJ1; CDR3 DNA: TGTGCTCTTGGGGAACTCGCACCACTGGGGGATATGGACGATAAACTCATCTTT; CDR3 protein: CALGELAPLGDMDDKLIF
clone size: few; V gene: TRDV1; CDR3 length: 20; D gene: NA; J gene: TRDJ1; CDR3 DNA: TGTGCTCTTGGGGGCCGTCCTACGTCGCGGGGGGACCCGTACACCGATAAACTCATCTTT; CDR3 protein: CALGGRPTSRGDPYTDKLIF
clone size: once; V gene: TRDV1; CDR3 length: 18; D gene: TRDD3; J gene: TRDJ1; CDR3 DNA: TGTGCTCTTGGGGAACTAGCCTATCTTGGGGGATACACCGATAAACTCATCTTT; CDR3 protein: CALGELAYLGGYTDKLIF
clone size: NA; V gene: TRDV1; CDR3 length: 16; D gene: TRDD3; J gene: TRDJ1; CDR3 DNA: TGTGCTCTTGGGGAAAACTGGGGGACATACACCGATAAACTCATCTTT; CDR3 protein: CALGENWGTYTDKLIF
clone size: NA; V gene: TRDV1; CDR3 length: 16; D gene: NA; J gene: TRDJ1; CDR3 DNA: TGTGCTCTTGGGGAACTAGGGAAGTGCGATACCGATAAACTCATCTTT; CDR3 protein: CALGELGKCDTDKLIF
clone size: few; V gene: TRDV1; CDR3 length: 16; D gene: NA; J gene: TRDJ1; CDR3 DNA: TGTGCTCTTGGGGAAATTTCCTATAGGGACCCCCCGGGACTCATCTTT; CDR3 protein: CALGEISYRDPPGLIF